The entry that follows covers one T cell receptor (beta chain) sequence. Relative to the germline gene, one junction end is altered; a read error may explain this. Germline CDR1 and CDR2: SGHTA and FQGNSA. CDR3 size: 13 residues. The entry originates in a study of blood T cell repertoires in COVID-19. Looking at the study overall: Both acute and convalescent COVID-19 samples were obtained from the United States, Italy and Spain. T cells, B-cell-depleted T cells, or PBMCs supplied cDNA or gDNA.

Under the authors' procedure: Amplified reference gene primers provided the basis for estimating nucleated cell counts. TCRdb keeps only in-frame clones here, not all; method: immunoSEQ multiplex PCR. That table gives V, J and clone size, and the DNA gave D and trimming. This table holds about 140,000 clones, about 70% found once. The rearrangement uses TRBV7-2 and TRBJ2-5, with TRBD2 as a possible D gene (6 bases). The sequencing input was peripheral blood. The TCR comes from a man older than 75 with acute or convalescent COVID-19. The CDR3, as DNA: TGTGCCAGCAGCTTAGGGGCCGGGAGAAAATGGCACTTC. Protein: CASSLGAGRKWHF.